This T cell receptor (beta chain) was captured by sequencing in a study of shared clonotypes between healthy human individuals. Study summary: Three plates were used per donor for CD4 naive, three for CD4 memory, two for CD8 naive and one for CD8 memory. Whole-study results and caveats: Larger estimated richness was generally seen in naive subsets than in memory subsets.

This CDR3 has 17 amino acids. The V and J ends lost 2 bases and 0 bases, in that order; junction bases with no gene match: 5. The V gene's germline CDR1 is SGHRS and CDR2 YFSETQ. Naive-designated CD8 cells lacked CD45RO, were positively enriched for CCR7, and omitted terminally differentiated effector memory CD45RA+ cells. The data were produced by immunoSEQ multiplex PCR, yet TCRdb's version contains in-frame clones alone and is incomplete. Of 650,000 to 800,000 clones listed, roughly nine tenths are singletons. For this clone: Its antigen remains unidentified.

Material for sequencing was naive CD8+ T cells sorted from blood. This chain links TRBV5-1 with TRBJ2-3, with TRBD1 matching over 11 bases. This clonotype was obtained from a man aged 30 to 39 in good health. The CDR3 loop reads CASSLAGTGGSTDTQYF. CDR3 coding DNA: TGCGCCAGCAGCTTAGCCGGGACAGGGGGAAGCACAGATACGCAGTATTTT.